This note documents a single T cell receptor beta chain sequence. Its specificity is not known. The data originate from a study of shared clonotypes between healthy human individuals. Study context: The plates for each donor numbered three CD4 naive, three CD4 memory, two CD8 naive and one CD8 memory.

The method was immunoSEQ multiplex PCR; TCRdb's version includes in-frame clones alone and lacks a portion of them. The sample shows roughly 640,000 clones, 97% of them seen only once. The V gene's germline CDR1 is SGHNT and CDR2 YENEEA. The CDR3 spans 15 residues. The V end was cut by 0 bases, the J end by 5 bases, with 13 bases between. Donation came from healthy HIV-negative adults that had no recent acute infections or vaccinations. Into CD45RA+ naive and CD45RA-negative memory subsets, the CD4+ cells were split. Study findings and constraints: Owing to a small donor count, the genetic and exposure-history diversity represented was limited.

The rearrangement uses TRBV11-3 and TRBJ2-5; D might be TRBD1 (6 bases). The TCR sequence derives from a woman under 40 in good health. The specimen sequenced was naive CD4+ T cells sorted from blood. As for subset: CD45RA+ positively selected. The DNA for the CDR3 is TGTGCCAGCAGCTTAGATTGGGGGCGCGGGGAGACCCAGTACTTC. Amino acid sequence: CASSLDWGRGETQYF.